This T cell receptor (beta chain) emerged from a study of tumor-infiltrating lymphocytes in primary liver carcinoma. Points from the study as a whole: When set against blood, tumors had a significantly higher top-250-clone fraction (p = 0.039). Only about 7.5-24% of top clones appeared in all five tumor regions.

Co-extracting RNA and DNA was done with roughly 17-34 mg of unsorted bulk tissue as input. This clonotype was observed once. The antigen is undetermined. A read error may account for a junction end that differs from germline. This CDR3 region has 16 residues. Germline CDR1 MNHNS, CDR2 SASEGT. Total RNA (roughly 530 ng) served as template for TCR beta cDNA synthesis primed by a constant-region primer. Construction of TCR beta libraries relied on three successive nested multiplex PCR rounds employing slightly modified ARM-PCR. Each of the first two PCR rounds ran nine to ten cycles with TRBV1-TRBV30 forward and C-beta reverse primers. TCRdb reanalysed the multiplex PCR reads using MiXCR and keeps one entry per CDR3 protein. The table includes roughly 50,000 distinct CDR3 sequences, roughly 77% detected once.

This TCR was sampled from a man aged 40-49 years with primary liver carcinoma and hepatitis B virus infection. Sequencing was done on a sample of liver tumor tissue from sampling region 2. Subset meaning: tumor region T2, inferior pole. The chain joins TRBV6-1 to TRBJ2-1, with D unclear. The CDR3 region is CASTKGGLSSYNERFF. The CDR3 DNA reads TGTGCCAGCACCAAGGGTGGGCTTAGCTCATACAATGAGCGGTTCTTC.